This TCR beta chain was recorded in a study of monozygotic twins with inflammatory bowel disease. Each CDR3 protein gets one entry in TCRdb, which reprocessed the 5' RACE reads and gives no DNA. In all, the sample yields approximately 210,000 distinct CDR3 sequences. Blood samples of roughly 2.5 ml were drawn from every donor. As to this clonotype: Antigen: not known.

Study-wide results and limits: In patient repertoires, differing immunosuppressive treatments may have added some variability.

Germline V lookup: CDR1 SGHVS, CDR2 FNYEAQ. The CDR3 is 17 amino acids. Source material: blood. The V call is TRBV7-6, the J call TRBJ2-1; TCRdb picks TRBD2, but there is no DNA to check that call. The origin of this receptor is a human donor with ulcerative colitis or Crohn's disease, or a healthy co-twin of an affected twin (not recorded which). CDR3 sequence reads: CASSLVSTSGGIGEQFF.